This passage covers 15 T cell receptor beta chains from one sample sequenced in a study of blood T cell repertoires in COVID-19. The method was immunoSEQ multiplex PCR; TCRdb's version includes in-frame clones alone and lacks a portion of them. The sample records approximately 90,000 clones, around nine tenths being singletons. Material: peripheral blood. Receptors originate from a man in his fifties or sixties with acute or convalescent COVID-19.

The rearrangement links TRBV25-1 to TRBJ2-1; 7 positions agree with TRBD1. V was pared by 10 bases and J by 6 bases, with 12 bases of the junction left unmatched. Germline CDR1 and CDR2: MGHDK and SYGVNS. The CDR3 consists of 14 residues. The CDR3 sequence: CATKKGAAVNEQFF. The CDR3 DNA reads TGTGCCACAAAGAAGGGGGCCGCTGTCAATGAGCAGTTCTTC. Using reference TRBV25-1 and TRBJ2-1 for the parts outside the CDR3, the full variable domain is EADIYQTPRYLVIGTGKKITLECSQTMGHDKMYWYQQDPGMELHLIHYSYGVNSTEKGDLSSESTVSRIRTEHFPLTLESARPSHTSQYLCATKKGAAVNEQFFGPGTRLTVL.

The chain joins TRBV19 to TRBJ1-6; 7 nucleotides match TRBD1. The trim removed 8 bases at V and 7 bases at J, leaving 8 bases unmatched. The length of the CDR3 is 14 residues. Germline V lookup: CDR1 LNHDA, CDR2 SQIVND (reference sequence). The CDR3, as DNA: TGTGCCAGTGCAGAGGGACAGAAAAATTCACCCCTCCACTTT. Translating gives CASAEGQKNSPLHF.

The CDR3 is CASSSRAGQGAEGNQPQHF. The CDR3 DNA sequence: TGTGCCAGCAGCTCAAGGGCGGGACAGGGGGCCGAAGGCAATCAGCCCCAGCATTTT. This chain connects TRBV21-1 to TRBJ1-5; TRBD1 is the table's D call and was not checked against the DNA. TRBV21-1 is given as a pseudogene. The CDR3 loop spans 19 amino acids.

The chain couples TRBV11-2 to TRBJ1-1; no clear D gene. In germline, CDR1 is SGHAT, CDR2 FQNNGV. The CDR3 has 15 amino acids. V was cut by 2 bases and J by 0 bases, with 10 bases left in between. CDR3 sequence reads: CASSLRMAVNTEAFF. In nucleotides, the CDR3 is TGTGCCAGCAGCTTAAGAATGGCCGTGAACACTGAAGCTTTCTTT.

CDR3 loop: CASSLGGSAPPDTQYF. For the CDR3, the DNA is TGTGCCAGCAGCTTGGGAGGCAGCGCCCCCCCAGATACGCAGTATTTT. The chain employs TRBV5-4 and TRBJ2-3; D ambiguous. Germline V gene lookup returns CDR1 SGHNT and CDR2 YYREEE (reference sequence). V was clipped by 0 bases and J by 4 bases, with 15 bases between them. This CDR3 comprises 16 residues. Complete variable domain (other parts from reference TRBV5-4 and TRBJ2-3): ETGVTQSPTHLIKTRGQQVTLRCSSQSGHNTVSWYQQALGQGPQFIFQYYREEENGRGNFPPRFSGLQFPNYSSELNVNALELDDSALYLCASSLGGSAPPDTQYFGPGTRLTVL.

The V gene is TRBV5-4, the J gene TRBJ2-1, with D perhaps TRBD2 (6 bases). There are 15 residues in the CDR3. The germline gives CDR1 SGHNT, CDR2 YYREEE (reference sequence). Trimming took 2 bases from V and 8 from J, leaving 17 bases between them. The CDR3 loop reads CASSFRDPGADEQFF. The CDR3, as DNA: TGTGCCAGCAGCTTTAGGGACCCGGGAGCGGATGAGCAGTTCTTC.

The rearrangement uses TRBV11-3 and TRBJ2-1, with TRBD2 as a possible D gene (6 bases). The length of the CDR3 is 15 residues. Germline CDR1 and CDR2: SGHNT and YENEEA. V dropped 4 bases and J dropped 8 bases, with 18 bases sitting between them. The DNA of the CDR3 is TGTGCCAGCAGCTATAGCGGTCGCCCAGGAGATGAGCAGTTCTTC. Translation: CASSYSGRPGDEQFF.

The chain links TRBV19 to TRBJ1-2; 10 nucleotides agree with TRBD1. V shed 3 bases, J shed 2 bases, and the junction held 6 bases outside the gene matches. CDR1 LNHDA and CDR2 SQIVND come from the germline V gene (reference sequence). This CDR3 is built from 16 residues. CDR3 sequence (DNA): TGTGCCAGTAGTATGACAGGGGGCATTCTAAACTATGGCTACACCTTC. It translates to CASSMTGGILNYGYTF.

This sequence joins TRBV6-2 or TRBV6-3 and TRBJ1-2; perhaps TRBD1 as D (6 bases). V was clipped by 5 bases and J by 0 bases, with 10 bases between them. The CDR3 is made up of 14 amino acids. Germline V lookup: CDR1 MNHEY, CDR2 SVGEGT. CDR3 protein: CASSGRTANYGYTF. CDR3 DNA sequence: TGTGCCAGCAGTGGAAGGACAGCTAACTATGGCTACACCTTC.

This sequence joins TRBV7-2 and TRBJ1-4, with 8 bases lining up with TRBD1. CDR3 size: 14 residues. The V gene end was trimmed by 5 bases and the J gene end by 7 bases; junction bases not matched to a gene: 6. Germline V gene data show CDR1 as SGHTA and CDR2 as FQGNSA. The CDR3 DNA follows: TGTGCCAGCAGCCCACAAGGACAGGGTGAAAAACTGTTTTTT. Translation: CASSPQGQGEKLFF.

DNA for the CDR3: TGTGCCACCAGCGCCAGAAGGGTTACAGGGGTCGGTGGAAACACCATATATTTT. Translation: CATSARRVTGVGGNTIYF. The gene calls are TRBV15 and TRBJ1-3, with 7 bases aligning to TRBD1. Germline CDR1 LNHNV, CDR2 YYDKDF (reference sequence). Trimming took 5 bases from V and 3 from J; bases not matched to a gene: 16. This CDR3 contains 18 residues.

The chain uses TRBV21-1 and TRBJ1-6; TRBD1, the table's D call, was not compared with the DNA. TRBV21-1 is marked as a pseudogene. The length of the CDR3 is 19 residues. The CDR3 spells CASSKGDREAWVYNSPLHF. CDR3 sequence (DNA): TGTGCCAGCAGCAAAGGGGACAGGGAAGCTTGGGTTTATAATTCACCCCTCCACTTT.

The chain couples TRBV11-2 to TRBJ2-5, with 7 bases that match TRBD2. The CDR3 is 16 amino acids. The trim removed 1 base at V and 3 bases at J, leaving 8 bases unmatched. Germline assignment: CDR1 SGHAT and CDR2 FQNNGV. In nucleotides, the CDR3 is TGTGCCAGCAGCTTAGTTCTCCTTGGGGGGGAAGAGACCCAGTACTTC. This codes for CASSLVLLGGEETQYF.

The genes are TRBV11-3 and TRBJ2-3; D remains unclear. The CDR3 length is 15 residues. With 4 bases removed from V and 0 bases from J, the gap between germline ends came to 11 bases. From germline, CDR1 is SGHNT and CDR2 YENEEA. The CDR3 loop is CASSSSPVSTDTQYF. The DNA for the CDR3 is TGTGCCAGCAGCTCTTCCCCAGTTAGCACAGATACGCAGTATTTT.

CDR3 nucleotide sequence: TGTGCCAGCTACTCCCCACAGGGGTTCTATGGCTACACCTTC. This encodes CASYSPQGFYGYTF. The V gene is TRBV6-5, the J gene TRBJ1-2; 7 positions agree with TRBD1. The CDR3 is made up of 14 amino acids. Germline V gene sequence: CDR1 MNHEY, CDR2 SVGAGI. Unmatched junction bases numbered 10, after V lost 8 bases and J lost 4 bases.